A single sample is the source of the 8 T cell receptor beta chains below, sequenced in a study of T cell repertoires in cytomegalovirus infection (dated by TCRdb to between 2018 and 2020). The treatment or condition label here, explained by the study, means: in vitro stimulation with specific CMV peptide epitopes to enrich CMV-specific T cells. Their specific antigens are unknown. The sequencer listed for this sample is Illumina HiSeq 1500. TCRdb reprocessing: public reads trimmed at Q25 with fastp, clones called with MiXCR, in-frame beta chains kept. Each CDR3 protein gets just one entry, which takes the most common genes and DNA from the rows behind it. This sample holds hundreds of thousands of distinct CDR3 sequences; about 33% were observed only once. 18% of the sample is in the top ten clones. Sample: cultured PBMCs, taken from culture after CMV antigen stimulation. The receptors were gathered from a human donor in good health (CMV status not recorded). Some clones in this sample may be carry-over from other donors' samples.

This clonotype was detected only a few times. The CDR3 region has the DNA TGCAGTGCTCTTCAGGGGACTAATGAAAAACTGTTTTTT. This codes for CSALQGTNEKLFF. The genes are TRBV20-1 and TRBJ1-4, with D perhaps TRBD1 (6 bases). This CDR3 has 13 amino acids. Trimming left V 5 bases short and J 2 bases short, with 9 bases between. The germline V gene has CDR1 DFQATT and CDR2 SNEGSKA (reference sequence).

This clonotype was detected many times. The gene calls are TRBV7-2 and TRBJ2-7; 11 nucleotides agree with TRBD2. The CDR3 contains 15 residues. Germline V CDR1 and CDR2: SGHTA, FQGNSA. Unmatched junction bases numbered 7, after V lost 7 bases and J lost 2 bases. The CDR3 DNA follows: TGTGCCAGCACCCAGCAACTAGCGGGAGCCTACGAGCAGTACTTC. Translating gives CASTQQLAGAYEQYF.

This clonotype was detected many times. The gene calls are TRBV7-2 and TRBJ2-3, with D tentatively TRBD2 (5 bases). The CDR3 extends over 18 amino acids. V was cut by 2 bases and J by 2 bases, with 20 bases left in between. Per the germline V gene, CDR1 is SGHTA and CDR2 is FQGNSA. The DNA of the CDR3 is TGTGCCAGCAGCTTAATGTTTTGGGTCGACGGGGTCACAGATACGCAGTATTTT. Its protein is CASSLMFWVDGVTDTQYF.

V and J are TRBV4-2 and TRBJ1-5; 8 bases are shared with TRBD1. The germline V gene encodes CDR1 LGHNA and CDR2 YNFKEQ. The CDR3 extends over 16 amino acids. With 3 bases clipped from V and 4 bases from J, the junction kept 8 bases outside the gene matches. In DNA, the CDR3 is TGTGCCAGCAGCCAGGTCGGACAGGGACAAAATCAGCCCCAGCATTTT. Residues: CASSQVGQGQNQPQHF.

In this sample, this clonotype turned up many times. The chain combines TRBV7-6 with TRBJ2-1; 8 nucleotides match TRBD1. Germline CDR1 is SGHVS and CDR2 is FNYEAQ. The V and J ends lost 2 bases and 6 bases, in that order; junction bases with no gene match: 6. CDR3 length: 15 amino acids. The CDR3 here is CASSLWGQAPNEQFF. Written as DNA, the CDR3 is TGTGCCAGCAGCTTATGGGGACAGGCTCCCAATGAGCAGTTCTTC. The full variable domain, its missing parts supplied by reference TRBV7-6 and TRBJ2-1, is GAGVSQSPRYKVTKRGQDVALRCDPISGHVSLYWYRQALGQGPEFLTYFNYEAQQDKSGLPNDRFSAERPEGSISTLTIQRTEQRDSAMYRCASSLWGQAPNEQFFGPGTRLTVL.

The J gene is TRBJ1-1, the V gene TRBV19, with D unclear. The CDR3 has 14 amino acids. Germline assignment: CDR1 LNHDA and CDR2 SQIVND (reference sequence). V shed 9 bases and J shed 0 bases, with 14 bases lying between them. Here the CDR3 DNA reads TGTGCCAGCCTGGATGAGGCAATGAACACTGAAGCTTTCTTT. Its protein is CASLDEAMNTEAFF. Full variable domain (missing parts from reference TRBV19 and TRBJ1-1): DGGITQSPKYLFRKEGQNVTLSCEQNLNHDAMYWYRQDPGQGLRLIYYSQIVNDFQKGDIAEGYSVSREKKESFPLTVTSAQKNPTAFYLCASLDEAMNTEAFFGQGTRLTVV.

This clonotype was seen a few times. The chain combines TRBV4-2 with TRBJ2-3; either TRBD1 or TRBD2 may fit D (7 bases each). The V and J ends lost 2 bases and 6 bases respectively, with 12 bases between them. The CDR3 covers 14 residues. Germline assignment: CDR1 LGHNA and CDR2 YNFKEQ. The CDR3 sequence is CASSQHRGGDTQYF. The CDR3 nucleotides are TGTGCCAGCAGCCAACACAGGGGAGGGGATACGCAGTATTTT.

The table lists this clonotype with many counts. The gene calls are TRBV7-2 and TRBJ1-5; no firm D call. Between the trimmed V and J ends, which lost 5 bases and 2 bases, there was a span of 10 bases. CDR1 and CDR2 (germline): SGHTA, FQGNSA. CDR3 size: 14 residues. Here the CDR3 reads CASSPEKGNQPQHF. DNA of the CDR3: TGTGCCAGCAGCCCTGAGAAGGGCAATCAGCCCCAGCATTTT. Full variable domain (rest looked up from reference TRBV7-2 and TRBJ1-5): GAGVSQSPSNKVTEKGKDVELRCDPISGHTALYWYRQSLGQGLEFLIYFQGNSAPDKSGLPSDRFSAERTGGSVSTLTIQRTQQEDSAVYLCASSPEKGNQPQHFGDGTRLSIL.